These T cell receptor beta chains were read from a single sample in a study of CD8 T cells in ankylosing spondylitis. TCRdb called the 5' RACE reads again in MiXCR, with one record for every CDR3 protein. The repertoire holds tens of thousands of distinct CDR3 sequences, about 2.6% seen once, with about 7.8% in the top ten. The sequenced sample was blood, either unsorted or a sorted T cell fraction (not recorded which). These TCRs come from a female donor with ankylosing spondylitis or in good health (not recorded which). Each CDR3 is given with its conserved first and last residue. The order of the fields is CDR3 protein, CDR3 DNA, clone size, V gene, J gene, D gene. D genes are given only for firm matches. Not all rows give a size; the values are once, few, many and, for expanded clones, a class.

CASTSGRGQTEAFF	TGTGCCAGCACCAGCGGTCGGGGGCAGACTGAAGCTTTCTTT	many	TRBV9	TRBJ1-1	.
CASSPPQGLNNEQFF	TGTGCCAGCAGCCCCCCCCAGGGACTGAACAATGAGCAGTTCTTC	many	TRBV9	TRBJ2-1	.
CASSVGGDPTDTPYF	TGTGCCAGCAGCGTAGGTGGGGACCCCACAGATACGCCGTATTTT	.	TRBV9	TRBJ2-3	.
CASSVGTSGSYEQYF	TGTGCCAGCAGCGTAGGGACTAGCGGGAGCTACGAGCAGTACTTC	many	TRBV9	TRBJ2-7	TRBD2
CASSARTDTGELFF	TGTGCCAGCAGCGCCCGTACCGACACCGGGGAGCTGTTTTTT	many	TRBV9	TRBJ2-2	.
CASSVGGTGVGELFF	TGTGCCAGCAGCGTAGGAGGGACAGGGGTCGGGGAGCTGTTTTTT	many	TRBV9	TRBJ2-2	TRBD1
CASSLDRNTEAFF	TGTGCCAGCAGCCTCGACAGGAACACTGAAGCTTTCTTT	many	TRBV9	TRBJ1-1	.
CASSVGPGNEQFF	TGTGCCAGCAGCGTAGGACCCGGCAATGAGCAGTTCTTC	medium-sized	TRBV9	TRBJ2-1	.
CASSVGSGEPYNEQFF	TGTGCCAGCAGCGTAGGTTCGGGAGAGCCCTACAATGAGCAGTTCTTC	many	TRBV9	TRBJ2-1	.
CASSPGQLRTEAFF	TGTGCCAGCAGTCCGGGACAGCTGAGGACTGAAGCTTTCTTT	many	TRBV9	TRBJ1-1	TRBD1
CASSGTGGRDTEAFF	TGTGCCAGCAGCGGAACAGGGGGTCGCGACACTGAAGCTTTCTTT	many	TRBV9	TRBJ1-1	TRBD1
CASSGPGQVSQEQFF	TGTGCCAGCAGCGGGCCGGGACAGGTTTCACAGGAGCAGTTCTTC	many	TRBV9	TRBJ2-1	TRBD1
CASSVGPSGRNEQFF	TGTGCCAGCAGCGTTGGGCCTAGCGGGAGGAATGAGCAGTTCTTC	many	TRBV9	TRBJ2-1	TRBD2
CASSVDSGNTIYF	TGTGCCAGCAGCGTAGACAGCGGAAACACCATATATTTT	many	TRBV9	TRBJ1-3	.
CASSGGTGRNYGYTF	TGTGCCAGCAGCGGCGGGACAGGCAGGAACTATGGCTACACCTTC	many	TRBV9	TRBJ1-2	TRBD1
CASSAGLAGREQYF	TGTGCCAGCAGCGCCGGACTAGCGGGACGGGAGCAGTACTTC	many	TRBV9	TRBJ2-7	TRBD2
CASSVGGSGSFETQYF	TGTGCCAGCAGCGTAGGGGGTAGCGGGAGTTTCGAGACCCAGTACTTC	medium-sized	TRBV9	TRBJ2-5	TRBD2
CASSVRDRESSPLHF	TGTGCCAGCAGCGTCCGGGACAGGGAGTCTTCACCCCTCCACTTT	many	TRBV9	TRBJ1-6	TRBD1
CASSVAGAPYNEQFF	TGTGCCAGCAGCGTAGCGGGAGCCCCCTACAATGAGCAGTTCTTC	many	TRBV9	TRBJ2-1	.
CASSVEPEPGSYEQYF	TGTGCCAGCAGCGTAGAACCAGAGCCAGGATCCTACGAGCAGTACTTC	many	TRBV9	TRBJ2-7	.
CASSVVAPGDTDTQYF	TGTGCCAGCAGCGTAGTAGCCCCGGGGGACACAGATACGCAGTATTTT	many	TRBV9	TRBJ2-3	.
CASSPGGAPPFGELFF	TGTGCCAGCAGCCCCGGGGGGGCCCCACCGTTCGGGGAGCTGTTTTTT	many	TRBV9	TRBJ2-2	TRBD2
CASSVRGIGGVGETQYF	TGTGCCAGCAGCGTAAGAGGAATAGGGGGTGTTGGAGAGACCCAGTACTTC	many	TRBV9	TRBJ2-5	.
CASSVGGGGSGANVLTF	TGTGCCAGCAGCGTAGGGGGAGGGGGCTCTGGGGCCAACGTCCTGACTTTC	.	TRBV9	TRBJ2-6	.
CASSLSLADTGELFF	TGTGCCAGCAGCCTCTCGCTAGCGGACACCGGGGAGCTGTTTTTT	medium-sized	TRBV9	TRBJ2-2	TRBD2
CASRIGGPNTGELFF	TGTGCCAGCAGGATAGGGGGACCGAACACCGGGGAGCTGTTTTTT	many	TRBV9	TRBJ2-2	.
CASSAIAGAGTDTQYF	TGTGCCAGCAGCGCGATCGCGGGGGCCGGCACAGATACGCAGTATTTT	many	TRBV9	TRBJ2-3	.
CASSVTPGQGFPDTQYF	TGTGCCAGCAGCGTGACGCCGGGACAGGGGTTCCCAGATACGCAGTATTTT	many	TRBV9	TRBJ2-3	TRBD1
CASSAGGQVGYTF	TGTGCCAGCAGTGCAGGGGGGCAAGTCGGCTACACCTTC	many	TRBV9	TRBJ1-2	TRBD1
CASSVLGTDFTDTQYF	TGTGCCAGCAGCGTACTCGGGACTGACTTCACAGATACGCAGTATTTT	many	TRBV9	TRBJ2-3	.
CASSVDERDRNSGANVLTF	TGTGCCAGCAGCGTAGATGAGAGGGACAGGAACTCTGGGGCCAACGTCCTGACTTTC	many	TRBV9	TRBJ2-6	TRBD1
CASSVVGKNTEAFF	TGTGCCAGCAGCGTAGTTGGGAAAAACACTGAAGCTTTCTTT	many	TRBV9	TRBJ1-1	.
CASSVQGTSGNTIYF	TGTGCCAGCAGCGTCCAGGGGACTTCTGGAAACACCATATATTTT	many	TRBV9	TRBJ1-3	.
CASSPGVDGETQYF	TGTGCCAGCAGCCCAGGAGTAGACGGGGAGACCCAGTACTTC	many	TRBV9	TRBJ2-5	.
CASSGQGNEKLFF	TGTGCCAGCAGTGGCCAGGGGAATGAAAAACTGTTTTTT	many	TRBV9	TRBJ1-4	.
CASSVGQGSETQYF	TGTGCCAGCAGCGTAGGGCAGGGGTCGGAGACCCAGTACTTC	many	TRBV9	TRBJ2-5	.
CASSVVPRALAGDNEQFF	TGTGCCAGCAGCGTAGTCCCCAGGGCCCTAGCGGGGGACAATGAGCAGTTCTTC	many	TRBV9	TRBJ2-1	TRBD2
CASSVGRGAYGYTF	TGTGCCAGCAGCGTAGGGAGGGGGGCCTATGGCTACACCTTC	many	TRBV9	TRBJ1-2	.
CASSATPGGSRADTQYF	TGTGCCAGCAGCGCCACCCCAGGCGGGTCTCGCGCAGATACGCAGTATTTT	many	TRBV9	TRBJ2-3	.
CASSRTRGLAGEQFF	TGTGCCAGCAGCCGCACTCGGGGTCTCGCCGGTGAGCAGTTCTTC	many	TRBV9	TRBJ2-1	.
CASRNGQGALYNEQFF	TGTGCCAGCAGAAACGGACAGGGGGCGTTGTACAATGAGCAGTTCTTC	.	TRBV9	TRBJ2-1	TRBD1